This T cell receptor (beta chain) was sequenced for a study of blood T cell repertoires in COVID-19. Study-wide context: The study drew acute and convalescent COVID-19 samples from the United States, Italy and Spain.

Per the original data handling: For nucleated cells, counts were estimated from reference gene primer amplification. Here immunoSEQ multiplex PCR was the method, and the copy in TCRdb shows in-frame clones only, minus some. V and J calls plus clone size are reproduced from that table; the DNA served to infer D and trimming. The profile covers roughly 42,000 clones, with 75% to 90% appearing a single time and 8.5% to 10% taken by the ten largest. This clone was detected only once. This CDR3 region has 15 residues. Germline V gene data show CDR1 as LGHNT and CDR2 as FRNRAP. V gave up 1 base and J gave up 0 bases, with 6 bases separating them.

This TCR came from a man younger than 40 with active or convalescent COVID-19. This chain links TRBV12-5 with TRBJ2-2; TRBD1 is a possible D gene (5 bases). Input material: peripheral blood. CDR3 nucleotide sequence: TGTGCTAGTGGTTTGGAGACAGCGAACACCGGGGAGCTGTTTTTT. Protein sequence: CASGLETANTGELFF.